These 31 T cell receptor beta chains came from one sample sequenced in a study of post-analysis software for immune sequencing data. These receptors have no identified antigens. Incorporated into the TCR beta cDNA libraries were unique molecular identifiers, which served to reduce PCR and sequencing biases. TCRdb recomputed calls from the PCR reads with MiXCR, one row per CDR3 protein. This sample has about 820,000 distinct CDR3 sequences, with around 53% found just once. Study-wide results and limits: TRBV segments more frequent in patients than in controls numbered about five and included TRBV5-6, TRBV5-1 and TRBV20-1.

The sample comprised blood. The receptor set was obtained from a girl aged 10 to 17 with multiple sclerosis.

The sample holds a few counts of this clonotype. The V gene is TRBV6-2 or TRBV6-3, the J gene TRBJ2-4; D perhaps matches TRBD1 (8 bases). The V gene lost 7 bases and the J gene lost 7 bases, with 11 bases spanning the gap. The CDR3 is made up of 12 amino acids. Germline V gives CDR1 MNHEY, CDR2 SVGEGT. CDR3 nucleotide sequence: TGTGCCAGCAAACAGGGGGGGAACATTCAGTACTTC. It yields the protein CASKQGGNIQYF.

The J gene is TRBJ2-7, the V gene TRBV25-1, with a weak D call TRBD2 (6 bases). From germline, CDR1 is MGHDK and CDR2 SYGVNS. The germline V and J ends were trimmed by 6 bases and 4 bases, with 16 bases remaining between them. The CDR3 consists of 14 residues. This chain's CDR3 is CASSDGGGYYEQYF. CDR3 bases: TGTGCCAGCAGCGACGGGGGAGGATATTACGAGCAGTACTTC.

As concerns this clonotype: One junction end does not reproduce the germline sequence, and a read error may be involved. V usage is TRBV29-1 and J usage is TRBJ2-5; D not resolved. Germline V CDR1 and CDR2: SQVTM, ANQGSEA. CDR3 length: 12 residues. DNA of the CDR3: TGCAGCGTTGTAGGGTCCCCGGAGACCCGGTACTTC. Translated: CSVVGSPETRYF.

This sequence joins TRBV5-1 and TRBJ2-1, with 12 bases lining up with TRBD2. The CDR3 runs to 14 residues. From germline, CDR1 is SGHRS and CDR2 YFSETQ. The J segment lost 15 bases and the V segment lost 4 bases, leaving 11 bases of the junction unmatched. CDR3 amino acids: CASSPLGLAGNWFF. DNA of the CDR3: TGCGCCAGCAGCCCCCTCGGACTAGCGGGAAATTGGTTCTTC.

This clonotype was recorded once. This rearrangement joins TRBV7-2 to TRBJ2-3; 7 nucleotides match TRBD2. The V gene's germline CDR1 is SGHTA and CDR2 FQGNSA. This CDR3 region has 15 residues. Trimming cost V 1 base and J 9 bases; bases outside gene matches: 10. Written as DNA, the CDR3 is TGTGCCAGCAGCTTAGGGCAGCGGGACTTCTCCACGCAGTATTTT. Its protein is CASSLGQRDFSTQYF.

V is TRBV7-2 and J is TRBJ2-1; TRBD2 agrees at 9 bases. The CDR3 contains 19 residues. CDR1 is SGHTA and CDR2 is FQGNSA in the germline V gene. J was trimmed by 4 bases and V by 2 bases; bases with no gene match: 15. DNA for the CDR3: TGTGCCAGCAGCTTACGGGCTAGGCTAGCGGGGAAGAAATACAATGAGCAGTTCTTC. This encodes CASSLRARLAGKKYNEQFF.

This chain links TRBV15 with TRBJ1-6, with 9 bases fitting TRBD1. The CDR3 sequence is 20 residues long. Germline V gene data show CDR1 as LNHNV and CDR2 as YYDKDF (reference sequence). V lost 0 bases and J lost 10; bases outside the gene matches: 19. This chain's CDR3 is CATSRDRTLPWDRVGSPLHF. The CDR3 nucleotides are TGTGCCACCAGCAGAGATCGTACATTACCGTGGGACAGGGTTGGATCACCCCTCCACTTT.

This clonotype was counted a single time. The chain uses TRBV6-6 and TRBJ1-5; D may be TRBD1 (6 bases). V lost 3 bases to trimming and J lost 2 bases, with 14 bases between them. This CDR3 is 16 amino acids long. Per germline, CDR1 MNHNY and CDR2 SVGAGI (reference sequence). In DNA form, the CDR3 reads TGTGCCAGCAGTTATTTTTCAGGGGTGGGCAATCAGCCCCAGCATTTT. Translated: CASSYFSGVGNQPQHF.

This chain links TRBV25-1 with TRBJ2-7, with D perhaps matching TRBD2 (6 bases). From germline, CDR1 is MGHDK and CDR2 SYGVNS. The CDR3 contains 15 residues. V shed 3 bases and J shed 2 bases, with 14 bases lying between them. The CDR3 DNA follows: TGTGCCAGCAGTGATCCAGGGACGGGAGCCTACGAGCAGTACTTC. Its protein product is CASSDPGTGAYEQYF.

The chain combines TRBV7-2 with TRBJ2-4; D unresolved. With the DNA end fitting TRBJ2-7 better, the J assignment may be wrong. Germline V lookup: CDR1 SGHTA, CDR2 FQGNSA. The CDR3 runs 16 residues. The CDR3 DNA reads TGTGCCAGCAGCCCCTCTGAGGCGGATGCCCCCTACGAGCAGTACTTC. The encoded protein is CASSPSEADAPYEQYF.

Only one count was recorded for this clonotype. The CDR3 is CATQLDGYGLDEQFF. In DNA form, the CDR3 reads TGTGCCACCCAGTTGGATGGTTACGGGCTTGATGAGCAGTTCTTC. The V call is TRBV6-5, the J call TRBJ2-1; D ambiguous. Trimming removed 10 bases at V and 8 bases at J, with 24 bases between. CDR3 length equals 15 residues. Germline assignment: CDR1 MNHEY and CDR2 SVGAGI.

The V and J genes are TRBV19 and TRBJ1-5, with no clear D. The V end lost 2 bases, the J end lost 5 bases, and 10 bases lay between the germline ends. Germline-derived CDR1 and CDR2 are LNHDA and SQIVND (reference sequence). The length of the CDR3 is 14 residues. CDR3 region: CASSITIGYQPQHF. The CDR3 DNA follows: TGTGCCAGTAGTATAACAATAGGGTATCAGCCCCAGCATTTT.

The chain combines TRBV2 with TRBJ2-6, with 7 bases that match TRBD1. With 8 bases clipped from V and 0 bases from J, the junction kept 10 bases outside the gene matches. The CDR3 is 17 amino acids. The germline V gene has CDR1 SNHLY and CDR2 FYNNEI. In DNA, the CDR3 is TGTGCCAGCTCGGGACAGATTAAGAGCTCTGGGGCCAACGTCCTGACTTTC. Amino acid sequence: CASSGQIKSSGANVLTF.

This chain connects TRBV6-1 to TRBJ2-1; TRBD2 matches at 11 bases. Trimming removed 6 bases from V and 7 bases from J; junction bases left unmatched: 14. The CDR3 covers 17 residues. Germline-derived CDR1 and CDR2 are MNHNS and SASEGT. DNA for the CDR3: TGTGCCAGCAGACCCCGACTAGCGGGGTCTGCGCAGAATGAGCAGTTCTTC. Translating it yields CASRPRLAGSAQNEQFF.

This clonotype turned up a few times. The chain joins TRBV5-1 to TRBJ2-1, with 11 bases identical to TRBD2. The V gene end was trimmed by 0 bases and the J gene end by 8 bases; junction bases not matched to a gene: 7. This CDR3 comprises 16 residues. Germline-derived CDR1 and CDR2 are SGHRS and YFSETQ. Here the CDR3 DNA reads TGCGCCAGCAGCTTGGGACTAGCGGGACCCCTTTATGAGCAGTTCTTC. It is translated as CASSLGLAGPLYEQFF.

This chain uses TRBV5-1 with TRBJ2-1; 8 nucleotides agree with TRBD2. This CDR3 is built from 17 residues. The germline V gene has CDR1 SGHRS and CDR2 YFSETQ. After removal of 0 bases from V and 8 bases from J, the junction contained 13 bases not matched to a gene. The CDR3 spells CASSLERGGRSLDEQFF. CDR3 DNA sequence: TGCGCCAGCAGCTTGGAGCGTGGCGGGAGGAGTCTCGATGAGCAGTTCTTC.

This clonotype was seen more than once but under ten times. The genes are TRBV20-1 and TRBJ2-1; 7 bases are shared with TRBD2. V trimming: 4 bases; J trimming: 5 bases; junction bases outside the gene matches: 23. This CDR3 comprises 19 residues. The germline V gene encodes CDR1 DFQATT and CDR2 SNEGSKA (reference sequence). CDR3 coding DNA: TGCAGTGCTACAAGGGCGGGAGCCCACCTAGGGATCGGAAACAATGAGCAGTTCTTC. Protein product: CSATRAGAHLGIGNNEQFF.

This chain uses TRBV12-3 or TRBV12-4 with TRBJ2-7, with D possibly TRBD1 on 5 matching bases. Between the trimmed V and J ends, which lost 5 bases and 3 bases, there was a span of 11 bases. The CDR3 is 13 residues long. The CDR3 region is CASSPFTGYEQYF. As DNA, the CDR3 is TGTGCCAGCAGTCCTTTTACAGGCTACGAGCAGTACTTC.

Note on this clonotype: A read error may account for a junction end that differs from germline. The chain is built from TRBV7-3 and TRBJ1-1; 7 positions agree with TRBD1. The germline gives CDR1 SGHTA, CDR2 FQGTGA. This CDR3 contains 13 residues. CDR3 loop: CASSLSGGTEVFF. The DNA for the CDR3 is TGTGCCAGCAGCTTATCAGGGGGAACTGAAGTTTTCTTT. Supplemented by reference TRBV7-3 and TRBJ1-1, the full variable domain reads GAGVSQTPSNKVTEKGKYVELRCDPISGHTALYWYRQSLGQGPEFLIYFQGTGAADDSGLPNDRFFAVRPEGSVSTLKIQRTERGDSAVYLCASSLSGGTEVFFGQGTRLTVV.

The sample holds a few counts of this clonotype. The CDR3 DNA sequence: TGTGCCATCAGGGAGACAGGGGGCAGGGAGACCCAGTACTTC. Translation: CAIRETGGRETQYF. The J gene is TRBJ2-5, the V gene TRBV10-3; 10 bases fit TRBD1. Germline V gene lookup returns CDR1 ENHRY and CDR2 SYGVKD. With V trimmed by 6 bases and J by 5 bases, 6 bases remained unmatched. There are 14 residues in the CDR3.

This rearrangement joins TRBV12-3 or TRBV12-4 to TRBJ2-5; D possibly corresponds to TRBD1 (5 bases). The V and J ends lost 4 bases and 2 bases respectively, with 14 bases between them. This CDR3 region has 15 residues. CDR3 DNA: TGTGCCAGCAGTTCCCTCCCCAGGGTGCAAGAGACCCAGTACTTC. Translated: CASSSLPRVQETQYF.

The chain uses TRBV27 and TRBJ1-1, with D tentatively TRBD1 (6 bases). The germline CDR1 and CDR2 sequences are MNHEY and SMNVEV (reference sequence). The CDR3 has 14 residues. V was trimmed by 3 bases and J by 3 bases, leaving 11 bases between them. This chain's CDR3 is CASSFRAGDTEAFF. The CDR3 nucleotides read TGTGCCAGCAGTTTCAGGGCAGGGGACACTGAAGCTTTCTTT.

The chain uses TRBV28 and TRBJ2-6; perhaps TRBD1 as D (5 bases). The CDR3 spans 14 residues. Germline V gene data show CDR1 as MDHEN and CDR2 as SYDVKM. Between the trimmed V and J ends, which lost 6 bases and 4 bases, there was a span of 10 bases. The CDR3: CASSPGLGANVLTF. CDR3 nucleotides: TGTGCCAGCAGCCCAGGGTTGGGGGCCAACGTCCTGACTTTC.

The V call is TRBV4-1, the J call TRBJ2-1, with D possibly called TRBD1 or TRBD2 (6 bases each). The germline gives CDR1 MGHRA, CDR2 YSYEKL. Trimming cost V 0 bases and J 8 bases, with 11 bases left between them. This CDR3 spans 14 amino acids. The CDR3 DNA sequence: TGCGCCAGCAGCCAAGAAATTAGGGGGGATGAGCAGTTCTTC. Its protein product is CASSQEIRGDEQFF.

V and J are TRBV6-1 and TRBJ2-3, with D uncertain. The length of the CDR3 is 12 residues. The V end was cut by 4 bases, the J end by 6 bases, with 8 bases between. Per the germline V gene, CDR1 is MNHNS and CDR2 is SASEGT. This CDR3 reads CASSALLDTQYF. The CDR3 nucleotides are TGTGCCAGCAGTGCCTTGTTGGATACGCAGTATTTT.

This chain links TRBV7-9 with TRBJ2-7; D call uncertain. The CDR3 totals 15 residues. Deletions cut 4 bases from V and 6 bases from J, with 19 bases between. The germline CDR1 and CDR2 sequences are SEHNR and FQNEAQ (reference sequence). The CDR3 here is CASSYGPSGLSEQYF. CDR3 DNA: TGTGCCAGCAGCTATGGACCATCAGGTCTATCCGAGCAGTACTTC. Combining the CDR3 with reference TRBV7-9 and TRBJ2-7 gives the whole variable domain DTGVSQNPRHKITKRGQNVTFRCDPISEHNRLYWYRQTLGQGPEFLTYFQNEAQLEKSRLLSDRFSAERPKGSFSTLEIQRTEQGDSAMYLCASSYGPSGLSEQYFGPGTRLTVT.

V and J are TRBV7-9 and TRBJ2-7, with D unresolved. V lost 4 bases and J 3 bases, leaving 7 bases between the germline ends. The germline V gene encodes CDR1 SEHNR and CDR2 FQNEAQ (reference sequence). The CDR3 runs 12 residues. This CDR3 is CASSSAVYEQYF. CDR3 bases: TGTGCCAGCAGCTCCGCGGTCTACGAGCAGTACTTC. The full variable domain, in which reference TRBV7-9 and TRBJ2-7 provide the parts outside the CDR3, is DTGVSQNPRHKITKRGQNVTFRCDPISEHNRLYWYRQTLGQGPEFLTYFQNEAQLEKSRLLSDRFSAERPKGSFSTLEIQRTEQGDSAMYLCASSSAVYEQYFGPGTRLTVT.

J is TRBJ2-7 and V is TRBV7-2, with 7 positions matching TRBD1. Germline-derived CDR1 and CDR2 are SGHTA and FQGNSA. Trimming cost V 1 base and J 2 bases; bases outside gene matches: 2. The CDR3 consists of 14 residues. The chain's CDR3 is CASSLDQGAYEQYF. CDR3 sequence (DNA): TGTGCCAGCAGCTTAGACCAGGGGGCCTACGAGCAGTACTTC. Full variable domain (outside the CDR3, taken from reference TRBV7-2 and TRBJ2-7): GAGVSQSPSNKVTEKGKDVELRCDPISGHTALYWYRQSLGQGLEFLIYFQGNSAPDKSGLPSDRFSAERTGGSVSTLTIQRTQQEDSAVYLCASSLDQGAYEQYFGPGTRLTVT.

The J gene is TRBJ2-4, the V gene TRBV29-1; tentatively, D is TRBD1 (5 bases). The J call may be wrong; the DNA end is better matched by TRBJ2-7. CDR1 is SQVTM and CDR2 is ANQGSEA in the germline V gene. This CDR3 is 15 amino acids long. The CDR3 sequence is CSVEDFTGINYEQYF. Here the CDR3 DNA reads TGCAGCGTTGAAGATTTCACAGGTATTAACTACGAGCAGTACTTC.

V usage is TRBV4-1 and J usage is TRBJ2-1; D is possibly TRBD2 (6 bases). Trimming left V 4 bases short and J 3 bases short, with 13 bases between. The CDR3 extends over 15 amino acids. Germline lookup yields CDR1 MGHRA and CDR2 YSYEKL. The CDR3 here is CASSLQGGFYNEQFF. The CDR3 coding sequence is TGCGCCAGCAGCCTCCAAGGAGGGTTCTACAATGAGCAGTTCTTC.

The V gene is TRBV7-9, the J gene TRBJ1-3, with 9 nucleotides matching TRBD1. CDR1 and CDR2 (germline): SEHNR, FQNEAQ (reference sequence). V dropped 5 bases and J dropped 2; count of bases not matched to a gene: 7. The CDR3 contains 16 residues. The CDR3 sequence: CASSATGGRAGNTIYF. In DNA, the CDR3 is TGTGCCAGCAGCGCTACAGGGGGCCGGGCTGGAAACACCATATATTTT. Drawing the rest from reference TRBV7-9 and TRBJ1-3, the complete variable domain is DTGVSQNPRHKITKRGQNVTFRCDPISEHNRLYWYRQTLGQGPEFLTYFQNEAQLEKSRLLSDRFSAERPKGSFSTLEIQRTEQGDSAMYLCASSATGGRAGNTIYFGEGSWLTVV.